This TCR beta chain was recorded in a study of PD-L1 blockade in urothelial cancer. Study information: Atezolizumab at 1,200 mg intravenously every 3 weeks was started by patients in about 2014. Blood samples had a median of approximately 150,000 T cells, tens of thousands of unique TCRs, and clonality approximately 0.085.

To note about this clone: Its antigen is unknown.

The ends were cut back, 5 bases at V and 4 bases at J, with 14 bases in the middle. CDR3 size: 14 residues. In germline, CDR1 is MNHEY, CDR2 SMNVEV (reference sequence). Assay used: immunoSEQ multiplex PCR; TCRdb lists only in-frame clones, some missing. The table includes tens of thousands of clones, approximately 80% detected once. Study-level points and caveats: The study found that durable-benefit patients expanded tumor-associated blood clones more at 3 weeks.

This TCR came from a man aged 65-85 years with urothelial cancer. Here the sequenced sample was PBMCs, taken around atezolizumab (anti-PD-L1) treatment. The chain is built from TRBV27 and TRBJ1-1; perhaps TRBD1 as D (6 bases). The CDR3 sequence is CASSPQGRVTEAFF. CDR3 nucleotides: TGTGCCAGCAGTCCACAGGGTCGGGTCACTGAAGCTTTCTTT.